The entry below describes one T cell receptor beta chain. Repertoires were generated with immunoSEQ multiplex PCR, while TCRdb's copy carries only in-frame clones and drops some. This sample has about 180,000 clones; 85% occur once, and the top ten carry approximately 16%. The data were obtained in a study of cytomegalovirus exposure and HLA in healthy donors. The donors belonged to the approximately 120-subject validation cohort, separate from the approximately 670-subject first cohort. CDR1 and CDR2 (germline): SNHLY, FYNNEI. The V gene lost 6 bases and the J gene lost 5 bases, with 13 bases spanning the gap. The CDR3 loop spans 13 amino acids.

This sequence joins TRBV2 and TRBJ1-1; D may be TRBD1 (6 bases). The receptor comes from a man younger than 35 in good health and CMV-seropositive. The sample comprised PBMCs. CDR3 in DNA: TGTGCCAGCAGCCCCAGGGGCGAAACTGAAGCTTTCTTT. Translated: CASSPRGETEAFF.